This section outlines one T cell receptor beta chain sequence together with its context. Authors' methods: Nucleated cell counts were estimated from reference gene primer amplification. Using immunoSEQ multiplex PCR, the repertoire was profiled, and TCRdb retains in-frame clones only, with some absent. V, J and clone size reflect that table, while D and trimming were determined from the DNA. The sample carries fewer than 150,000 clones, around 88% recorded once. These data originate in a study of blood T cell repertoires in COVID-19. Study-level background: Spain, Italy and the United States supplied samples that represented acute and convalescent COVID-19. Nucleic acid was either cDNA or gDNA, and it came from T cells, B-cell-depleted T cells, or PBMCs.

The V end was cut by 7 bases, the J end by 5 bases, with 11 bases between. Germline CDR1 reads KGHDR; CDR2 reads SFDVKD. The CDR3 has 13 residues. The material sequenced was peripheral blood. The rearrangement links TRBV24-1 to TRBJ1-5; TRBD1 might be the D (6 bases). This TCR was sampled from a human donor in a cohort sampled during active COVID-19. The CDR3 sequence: CATSGQSYQPQHF. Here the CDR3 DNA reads TGTGCCACCAGCGGACAGAGCTATCAGCCCCAGCATTTT.